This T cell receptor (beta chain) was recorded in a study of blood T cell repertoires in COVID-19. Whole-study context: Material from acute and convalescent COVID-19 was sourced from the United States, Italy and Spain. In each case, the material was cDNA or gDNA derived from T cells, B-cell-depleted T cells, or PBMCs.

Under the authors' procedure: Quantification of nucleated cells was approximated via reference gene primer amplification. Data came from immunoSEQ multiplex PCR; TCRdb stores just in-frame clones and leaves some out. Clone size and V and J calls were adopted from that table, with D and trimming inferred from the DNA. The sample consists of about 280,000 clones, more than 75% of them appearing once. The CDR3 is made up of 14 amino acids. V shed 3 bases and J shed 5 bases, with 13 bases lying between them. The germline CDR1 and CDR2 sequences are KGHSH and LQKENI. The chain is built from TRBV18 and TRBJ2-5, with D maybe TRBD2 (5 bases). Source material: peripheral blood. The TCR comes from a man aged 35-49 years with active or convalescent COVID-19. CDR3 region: CASSPGELPETQYF. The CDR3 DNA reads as TGTGCCAGCTCACCTGGGGAGCTCCCCGAGACCCAGTACTTC.